This T cell receptor beta chain was retrieved from a study of T cell responses to AZD1222 COVID-19 vaccine. Germline V gives CDR1 SGHDN, CDR2 FVKESK. The CDR3 spans 17 residues. Deletions cut 0 bases from V and 1 base from J, with 12 bases between. Clones were read by immunoSEQ multiplex PCR, and TCRdb kept only the in-frame ones, dropping some. The repertoire has around 91,000 clones, around nine tenths of them found once; the top ten carry 19%. The material sequenced was peripheral blood, taken on day 0 of AZD1222 vaccination. The receptor was isolated from an adult in good health. The chain has TRBV14 and TRBJ2-2, with TRBD2 as a possible D gene (5 bases). The CDR3 loop reads CASSQDPPSLNTGELFF. The CDR3 DNA follows: TGTGCCAGCAGCCAAGATCCCCCTAGCTTGAACACCGGGGAGCTGTTTTTT.